The entry that follows covers one T cell receptor beta chain sequence. The PCR was carried out with 60 Vbeta primers and 13 Jbeta primers. Some clones are missing from TCRdb's copy, which holds only in-frame ones; the method was immunoSEQ multiplex PCR. The sample records roughly 100,000 clones, around 70% being singletons. The sample originates from a study of cytomegalovirus exposure and HLA in healthy donors. Germline V gene data show CDR1 as MNHNS and CDR2 as SASEGT. Germline trimming cut 5 bases from V and 4 bases from J; bases unmatched to any gene: 7. The CDR3 sequence is 14 residues long. This chain joins TRBV6-1 and TRBJ1-1, with 7 bases identical to TRBD1. The sequenced material came from PBMCs. The TCR was taken from a man aged 40-49 years in good health and CMV-seropositive. CDR3 region: CASSKTGPSTEAFF. DNA of the CDR3: TGTGCCAGCAGTAAGACAGGGCCGAGCACTGAAGCTTTCTTT.